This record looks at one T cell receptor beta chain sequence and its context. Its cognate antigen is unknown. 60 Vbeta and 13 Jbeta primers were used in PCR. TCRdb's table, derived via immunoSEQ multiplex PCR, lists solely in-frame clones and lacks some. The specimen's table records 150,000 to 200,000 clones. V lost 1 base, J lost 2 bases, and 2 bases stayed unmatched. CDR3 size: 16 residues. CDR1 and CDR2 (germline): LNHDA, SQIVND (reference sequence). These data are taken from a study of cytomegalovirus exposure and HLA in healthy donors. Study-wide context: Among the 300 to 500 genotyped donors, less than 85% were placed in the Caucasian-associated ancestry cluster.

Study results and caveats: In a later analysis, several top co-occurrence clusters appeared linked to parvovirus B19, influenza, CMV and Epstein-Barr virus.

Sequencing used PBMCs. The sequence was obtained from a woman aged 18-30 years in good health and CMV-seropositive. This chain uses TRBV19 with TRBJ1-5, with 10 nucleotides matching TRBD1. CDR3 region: CASSIGGTGGNQPQHF. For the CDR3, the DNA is TGTGCCAGTAGTATAGGTGGGACAGGGGGCAATCAGCCCCAGCATTTT.